Shown below are 20 T cell receptor beta chains from a single sample sequenced in a study of beta chain features in type 1 diabetes. The study, taken as a whole, reports: There was a moderate but significant shortening of TCRB CDR3s in all four CD4+ subsets of Type 1 diabetes patients.

All of the isolated RNA was reverse transcribed, so expressed TCRB transcripts were sequenced. Clones were sequenced by immunoSEQ multiplex PCR, and TCRdb holds only the in-frame ones, with some missing. In the table there are around 250,000 clones, approximately 15% of which are singletons. Their antigens remain unidentified. What was sequenced was naive CD4+ T cells from blood. These receptors were taken from a man aged 30 to 45 with type 1 diabetes.

The V call is TRBV23-1, the J call TRBJ1-2; 7 positions agree with TRBD1. TRBV23-1 is given ORF status, its function remaining uncertain. The CDR3 is 17 residues long. Trimming removed 4 bases from V and 4 bases from J; junction bases left unmatched: 15. This chain's CDR3 is CASSPRGGGGKFYGYTF. The CDR3, as DNA: TGCGCCAGCAGTCCACGGGGGGGAGGGGGCAAATTCTATGGCTACACCTTC.

There are a few counts of this clone. This chain connects TRBV28 to TRBJ1-1; D call uncertain. The CDR3 consists of 12 residues. Germline CDR1 and CDR2: MDHEN and SYDVKM. V gave up 10 bases and J gave up 1 base, with 10 bases separating them. The CDR3 DNA reads TGTGCCATTCGGGGTGGGAACACTGAAGCTTTCTTT. It codes for CAIRGGNTEAFF.

This clone was counted only a few times. The chain employs TRBV9 and TRBJ2-1; D remains unclear. This CDR3 has 14 amino acids. Trimming took 0 bases from V and 7 from J, leaving 11 bases between them. Per germline, CDR1 SGDLS and CDR2 YYNGEE. The CDR3 spells CASSVGGSGNEQFF. In nucleotides, the CDR3 is TGTGCCAGCAGCGTAGGCGGTAGTGGTAATGAGCAGTTCTTC.

DNA of the CDR3: TGTGCCAGCAGCCCAGCCCAGGGTCTCTTCTCTGAAGCTTTCTTT. Translation gives CASSPAQGLFSEAFF. This chain uses TRBV9 with TRBJ1-1; the D gene is possibly TRBD1 (5 bases). The V gene's germline CDR1 is SGDLS and CDR2 YYNGEE. V was shortened by 4 bases and J by 6 bases, with 19 bases between the two germline ends. CDR3 size: 15 residues.

The rearrangement links TRBV7-9 to TRBJ2-2; D not resolved. The CDR3 is 14 amino acids. Germline CDR1 and CDR2: SEHNR and FQNEAQ (reference sequence). Trimming took off 6 bases at V and 0 bases at J, with 8 bases between the two ends. The CDR3 region is CASRPGANTGELFF. The CDR3 coding sequence is TGTGCCAGCAGACCGGGTGCGAACACCGGGGAGCTGTTTTTT.

The chain recombines TRBV28 with TRBJ1-1, with 8 bases aligning to TRBD1. V gave up 6 bases and J gave up 5 bases; unmatched junction bases: 8. The CDR3 spans 14 residues. The germline V gene has CDR1 MDHEN and CDR2 SYDVKM. The CDR3 region has the DNA TGTGCCAGCAGACCGGACAGGGAAGATACTGAAGCTTTCTTT. It is translated as CASRPDREDTEAFF.

This clone occurred a few times. The V call is TRBV7-2, the J call TRBJ2-1; no definite D call. Trimming stripped 5 bases from V and 0 bases from J, with 11 bases between. Germline V gene sequence: CDR1 SGHTA, CDR2 FQGNSA. This CDR3 has 15 amino acids. The CDR3, as DNA: TGTGCCAGCAGCCCGCGACTGAGCTCCTACAATGAGCAGTTCTTC. Translating it yields CASSPRLSSYNEQFF. The full variable domain, its missing parts supplied by reference TRBV7-2 and TRBJ2-1, is GAGVSQSPSNKVTEKGKDVELRCDPISGHTALYWYRQSLGQGLEFLIYFQGNSAPDKSGLPSDRFSAERTGGSVSTLTIQRTQQEDSAVYLCASSPRLSSYNEQFFGPGTRLTVL.

This clone appeared a few times. The V gene is TRBV15, the J gene TRBJ1-5; 7 nucleotides match TRBD1. With 5 bases clipped from V and 3 bases from J, the junction kept 4 bases outside the gene matches. Germline V CDR1 and CDR2: LNHNV, YYDKDF (reference sequence). The CDR3 has 14 residues. The CDR3 DNA reads as TGTGCCACCAGCTTGGGACAGAACAATCAGCCCCAGCATTTT. Translation: CATSLGQNNQPQHF.

The V and J genes are TRBV28 and TRBJ2-2; TRBD2 aligns across 14 bases. This CDR3 has 16 amino acids. V shed 3 bases, J shed 6 bases, and the junction held 3 bases outside the gene matches. Germline V CDR1 and CDR2: MDHEN, SYDVKM. CDR3 in amino acids: CASSFGTSGRSGELFF. The CDR3 nucleotides read TGTGCCAGCAGTTTCGGGACTAGCGGGAGATCCGGGGAGCTGTTTTTT.

V and J are TRBV29-1 and TRBJ2-1; D unclear. This CDR3 contains 15 residues. The V gene lost 6 bases and the J gene lost 2 bases, with 17 bases spanning the gap. From germline, CDR1 is SQVTM and CDR2 ANQGSEA. CDR3 coding DNA: TGCAGCGTGGATCTTCTATCTAGAACCTACAATGAGCAGTTCTTC. This sequence encodes CSVDLLSRTYNEQFF.

The chain combines TRBV18 with TRBJ2-4; 7 bases fit TRBD1. Trimming cost V 6 bases and J 1 base; bases outside gene matches: 9. This CDR3 contains 16 residues. Germline CDR1 is KGHSH and CDR2 is LQKENI. The CDR3 region has the DNA TGTGCCAGCTCCACTGAGGGGGCTCGGGCCAAAAACATTCAGTACTTC. It codes for CASSTEGARAKNIQYF.

This clone was found a few times. The rearrangement joins TRBV7-2 to TRBJ1-1, with D possibly TRBD1 on 5 matching bases. The CDR3 has 16 amino acids. V shed 2 bases and J shed 0 bases, with 13 bases lying between them. Germline-derived CDR1 and CDR2 are SGHTA and FQGNSA. CDR3 nucleotides: TGTGCCAGCAGCTTAACGACAGCGGGCATGAACACTGAAGCTTTCTTT. Translation gives CASSLTTAGMNTEAFF.

V and J are TRBV9 and TRBJ2-3, with TRBD2 matching 14 bases. Germline CDR1 and CDR2: SGDLS and YYNGEE. The CDR3 has 15 residues. V was pared by 3 bases and J by 6 bases, with 3 bases of the junction left unmatched. DNA for the CDR3: TGTGCCAGCAGCGCTGGGACTAGCGGGAGCGATACGCAGTATTTT. This sequence encodes CASSAGTSGSDTQYF.

V is TRBV30 and J is TRBJ1-2; D unclear. This CDR3 comprises 10 residues. Germline V gives CDR1 GTSNPN, CDR2 SVGIG (reference sequence). V lost 1 base and J 13 bases, leaving 10 bases between the germline ends. CDR3 sequence: CAWSGDFITF. DNA of the CDR3: TGTGCCTGGAGTGGCGATTTTATCACCTTC.

The chain uses TRBV19 and TRBJ1-2, with TRBD1 matching 7 bases. V dropped 3 bases and J dropped 7; count of bases not matched to a gene: 11. Germline CDR1 LNHDA, CDR2 SQIVND (reference sequence). This CDR3 is built from 15 residues. The CDR3 coding sequence is TGTGCCAGTAGTATCATAGACAGGGTAATCGGTGGCTACACCTTC. It yields the protein CASSIIDRVIGGYTF.

CDR3 in amino acids: CASSPGYNEQFF. The CDR3 nucleotides are TGTGCCAGCAGTCCAGGTTACAATGAGCAGTTCTTC. The chain links TRBV7-2 to TRBJ2-1, with D hard to call. The CDR3 has 12 amino acids. The V end lost 6 bases, the J end lost 4 bases, and 7 bases lay between the germline ends. The V gene's germline CDR1 is SGHTA and CDR2 FQGNSA.

The chain carries TRBV9 and TRBJ2-3; D gene ambiguous. CDR1 SGDLS and CDR2 YYNGEE come from the germline V gene. V was trimmed by 0 bases and J by 5 bases, leaving 4 bases between them. This CDR3 comprises 12 residues. CDR3 loop: CASSVARDTQYF. The CDR3 DNA sequence: TGTGCCAGCAGCGTAGCCCGAGATACGCAGTATTTT.

In its sample, this clone was seen a few times. The gene calls are TRBV7-6 and TRBJ2-5; 8 nucleotides align to TRBD1. In germline, CDR1 is SGHVS, CDR2 FNYEAQ. The CDR3 extends over 13 amino acids. V was pared by 5 bases and J by 4 bases, with 3 bases of the junction left unmatched. The CDR3 DNA follows: TGTGCCAGCAGCACAGACAGGGGAGAGACCCAGTACTTC. Protein product: CASSTDRGETQYF.

This clone turned up a few times. The rearrangement joins TRBV28 to TRBJ2-7; no firm D call. The V end was cut by 4 bases, the J end by 5 bases, with 9 bases between. This CDR3 has 12 residues. Looked up from germline, CDR1 is MDHEN and CDR2 is SYDVKM. Written as DNA, the CDR3 is TGTGCCAGCAGTTCTCATCGGGACGAGCAGTACTTC. Translating it yields CASSSHRDEQYF.

This clone was seen a handful of times. This sequence joins TRBV5-1 and TRBJ2-6, with 11 bases aligning to TRBD2. Germline CDR1 and CDR2: SGHRS and YFSETQ. V dropped 0 bases and J dropped 2; count of bases not matched to a gene: 1. The CDR3 is made up of 17 amino acids. In nucleotides, the CDR3 is TGCGCCAGCAGCTTGGGACTAGCGGGAACTGGGGCCAACGTCCTGACTTTC. It specifies CASSLGLAGTGANVLTF.